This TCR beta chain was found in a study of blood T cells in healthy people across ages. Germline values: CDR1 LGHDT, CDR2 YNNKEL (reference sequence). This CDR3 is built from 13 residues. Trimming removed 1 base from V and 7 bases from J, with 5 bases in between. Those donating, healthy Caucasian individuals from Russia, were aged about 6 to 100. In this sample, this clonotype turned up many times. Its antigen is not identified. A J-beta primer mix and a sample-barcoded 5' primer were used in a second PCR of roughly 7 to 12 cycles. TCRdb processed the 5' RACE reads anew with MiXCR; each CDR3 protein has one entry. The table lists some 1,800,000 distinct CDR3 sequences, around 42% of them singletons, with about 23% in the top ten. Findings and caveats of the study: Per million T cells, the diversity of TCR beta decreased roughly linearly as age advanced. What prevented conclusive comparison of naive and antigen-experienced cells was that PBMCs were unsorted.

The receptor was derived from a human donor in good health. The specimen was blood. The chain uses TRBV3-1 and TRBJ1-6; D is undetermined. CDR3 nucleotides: TGTGCCAGCAGCCAAGTTCAGAATTCACCCCTCCACTTT. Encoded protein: CASSQVQNSPLHF. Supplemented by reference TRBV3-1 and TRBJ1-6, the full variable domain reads DTAVSQTPKYLVTQMGNDKSIKCEQNLGHDTMYWYKQDSKKFLKIMFSYNNKELIINETVPNRFSPKSPDKAHLNLHINSLELGDSAVYFCASSQVQNSPLHFGNGTRLTVT.